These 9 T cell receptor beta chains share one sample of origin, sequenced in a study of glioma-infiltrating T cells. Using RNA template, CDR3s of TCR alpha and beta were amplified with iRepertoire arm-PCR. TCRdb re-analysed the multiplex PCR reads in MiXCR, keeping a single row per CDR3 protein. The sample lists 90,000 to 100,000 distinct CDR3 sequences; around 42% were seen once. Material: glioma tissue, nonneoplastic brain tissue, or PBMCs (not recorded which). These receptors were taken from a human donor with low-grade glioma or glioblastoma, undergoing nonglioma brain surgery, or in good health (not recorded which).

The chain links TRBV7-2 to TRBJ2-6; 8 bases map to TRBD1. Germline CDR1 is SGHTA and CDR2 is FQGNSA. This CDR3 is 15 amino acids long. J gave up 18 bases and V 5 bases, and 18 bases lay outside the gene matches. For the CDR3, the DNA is TGTGCCAGCAGCCTTAGTGGACAGGGTCAAAACGTGCCGACTTTC. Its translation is CASSLSGQGQNVPTF.

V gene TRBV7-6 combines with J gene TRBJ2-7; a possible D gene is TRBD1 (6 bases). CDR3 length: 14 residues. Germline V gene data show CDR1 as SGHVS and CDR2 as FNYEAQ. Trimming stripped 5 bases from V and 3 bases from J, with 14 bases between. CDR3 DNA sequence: TGTGCCAGCAGCCCTGTGACAGGAGTCTACGAGCAGTACTTC. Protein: CASSPVTGVYEQYF.

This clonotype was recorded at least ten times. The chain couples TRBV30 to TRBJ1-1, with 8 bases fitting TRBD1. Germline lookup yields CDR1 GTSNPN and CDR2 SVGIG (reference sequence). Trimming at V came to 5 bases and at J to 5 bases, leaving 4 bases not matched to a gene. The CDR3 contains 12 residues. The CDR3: CAWYRGTTEAFF. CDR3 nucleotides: TGTGCCTGGTACAGGGGGACGACTGAAGCTTTCTTT.

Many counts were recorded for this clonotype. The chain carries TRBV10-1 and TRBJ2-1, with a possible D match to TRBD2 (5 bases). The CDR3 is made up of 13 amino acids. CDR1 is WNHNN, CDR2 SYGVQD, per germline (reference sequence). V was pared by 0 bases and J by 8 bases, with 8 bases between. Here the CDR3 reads CASSESLAYEQFF. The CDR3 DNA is TGCGCCAGCAGTGAGTCGCTAGCCTATGAGCAGTTCTTC.

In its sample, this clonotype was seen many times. The CDR3, as DNA: TGTGCCAGCAGTTACAAGACAGGAAATAATTCACCCCTCCACTTT. This codes for CASSYKTGNNSPLHF. The rearrangement joins TRBV6-2 or TRBV6-3 to TRBJ1-6, with a tentative D call TRBD1 (6 bases). The CDR3 totals 15 residues. Germline CDR1 is MNHEY and CDR2 is SVGEGT. V lost 2 bases and J lost 5, with 10 bases in between.

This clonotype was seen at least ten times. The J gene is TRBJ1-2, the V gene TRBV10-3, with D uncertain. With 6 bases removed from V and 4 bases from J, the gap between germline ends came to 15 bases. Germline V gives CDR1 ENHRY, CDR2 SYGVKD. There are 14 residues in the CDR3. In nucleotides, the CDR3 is TGTGCCATCAGGGCTGTCGGCCGTGCCTATGGCTACACCTTC. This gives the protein CAIRAVGRAYGYTF.

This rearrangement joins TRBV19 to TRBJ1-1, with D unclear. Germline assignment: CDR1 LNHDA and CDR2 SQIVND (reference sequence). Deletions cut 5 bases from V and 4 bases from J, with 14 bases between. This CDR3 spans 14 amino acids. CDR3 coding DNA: TGTGCCAGTAGTGCAAGACGTCCCAGCACTGAAGCTTTCTTT. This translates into CASSARRPSTEAFF.

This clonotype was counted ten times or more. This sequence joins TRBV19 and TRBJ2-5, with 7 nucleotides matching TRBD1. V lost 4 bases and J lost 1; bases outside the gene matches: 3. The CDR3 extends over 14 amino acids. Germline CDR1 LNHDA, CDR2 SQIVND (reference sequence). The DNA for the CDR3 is TGTGCCAGTAGTAAACAGGGGACCCAAGAGACCCAGTACTTC. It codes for CASSKQGTQETQYF.

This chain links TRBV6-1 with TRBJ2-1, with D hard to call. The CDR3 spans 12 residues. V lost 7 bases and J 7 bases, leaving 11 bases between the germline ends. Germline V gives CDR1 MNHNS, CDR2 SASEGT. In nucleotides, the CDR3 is TGTGCCAGCATCAGCCGGGCAAATGAGCAGTTCTTC. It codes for CASISRANEQFF.